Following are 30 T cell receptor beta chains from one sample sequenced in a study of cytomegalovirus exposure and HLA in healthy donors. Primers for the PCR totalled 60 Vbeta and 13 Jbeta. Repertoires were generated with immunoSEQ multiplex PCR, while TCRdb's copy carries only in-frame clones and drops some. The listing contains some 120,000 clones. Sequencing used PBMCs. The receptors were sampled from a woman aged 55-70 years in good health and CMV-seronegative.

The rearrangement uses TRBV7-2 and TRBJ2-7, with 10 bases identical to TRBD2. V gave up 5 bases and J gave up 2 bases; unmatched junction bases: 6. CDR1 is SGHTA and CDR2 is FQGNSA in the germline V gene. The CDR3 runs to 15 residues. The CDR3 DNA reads TGTGCCAGCAGCGAGACTAGCGGGCTCACCTACGAGCAGTACTTC. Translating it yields CASSETSGLTYEQYF.

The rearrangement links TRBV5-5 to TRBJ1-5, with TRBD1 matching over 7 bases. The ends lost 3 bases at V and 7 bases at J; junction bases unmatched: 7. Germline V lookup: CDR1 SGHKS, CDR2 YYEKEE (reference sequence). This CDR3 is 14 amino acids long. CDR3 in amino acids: CASSYSAGGQPQHF. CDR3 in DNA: TGTGCCAGCAGCTATTCGGCAGGGGGGCAGCCCCAGCATTTT.

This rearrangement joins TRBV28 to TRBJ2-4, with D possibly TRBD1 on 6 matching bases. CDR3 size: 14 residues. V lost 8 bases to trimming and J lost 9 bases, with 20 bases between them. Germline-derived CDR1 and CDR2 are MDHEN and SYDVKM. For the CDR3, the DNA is TGTGCCAGCGCCTTACAGGGCTCTTCGGTCATTCAGTACTTC. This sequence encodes CASALQGSSVIQYF.

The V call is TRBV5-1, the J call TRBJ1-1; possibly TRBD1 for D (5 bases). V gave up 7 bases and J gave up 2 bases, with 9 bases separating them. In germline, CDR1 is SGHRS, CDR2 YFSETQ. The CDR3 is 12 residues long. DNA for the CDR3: TGCGCCAGCGGAGACAGAAACACTGAAGCTTTCTTT. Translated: CASGDRNTEAFF.

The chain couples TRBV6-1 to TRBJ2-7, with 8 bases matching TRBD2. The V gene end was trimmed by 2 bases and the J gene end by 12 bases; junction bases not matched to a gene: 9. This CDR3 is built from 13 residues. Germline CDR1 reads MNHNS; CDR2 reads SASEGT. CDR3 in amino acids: CASSEIAGSEAYF. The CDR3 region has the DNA TGTGCCAGCAGTGAAATAGCGGGGAGCGAGGCGTACTTC.

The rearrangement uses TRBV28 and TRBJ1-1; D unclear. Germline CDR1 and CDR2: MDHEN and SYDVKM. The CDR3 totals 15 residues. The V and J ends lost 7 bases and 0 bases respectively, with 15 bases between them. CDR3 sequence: CASKLYESMNTEAFF. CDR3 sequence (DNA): TGTGCCAGCAAACTGTACGAATCGATGAACACTGAAGCTTTCTTT.

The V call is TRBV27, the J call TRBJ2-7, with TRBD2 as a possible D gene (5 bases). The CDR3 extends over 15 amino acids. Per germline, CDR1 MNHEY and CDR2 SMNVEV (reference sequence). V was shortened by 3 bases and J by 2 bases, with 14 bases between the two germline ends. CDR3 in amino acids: CASSFGMAFPYEQYF. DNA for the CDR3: TGTGCCAGCAGTTTCGGGATGGCGTTCCCCTACGAGCAGTACTTC.

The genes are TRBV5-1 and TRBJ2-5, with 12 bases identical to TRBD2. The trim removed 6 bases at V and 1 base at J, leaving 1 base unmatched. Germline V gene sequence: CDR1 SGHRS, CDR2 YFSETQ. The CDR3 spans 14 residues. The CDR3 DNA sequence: TGCGCCAGCACTAGCGGGGGGGCCCAAGAGACCCAGTACTTC. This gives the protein CASTSGGAQETQYF.

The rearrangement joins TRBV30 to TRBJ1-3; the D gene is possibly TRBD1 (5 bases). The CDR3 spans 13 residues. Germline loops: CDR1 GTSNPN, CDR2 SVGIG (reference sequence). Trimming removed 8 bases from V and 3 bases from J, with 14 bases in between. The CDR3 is CARDSFRGNTIYF. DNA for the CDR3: TGTGCCCGCGACAGCTTCCGTGGAAACACCATATATTTT.

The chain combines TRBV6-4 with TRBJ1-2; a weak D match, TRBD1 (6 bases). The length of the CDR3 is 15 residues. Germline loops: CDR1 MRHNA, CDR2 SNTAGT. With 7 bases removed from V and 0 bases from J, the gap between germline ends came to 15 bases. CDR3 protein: CASNYADRTNYGYTF. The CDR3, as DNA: TGTGCCAGCAACTACGCGGACAGAACTAACTATGGCTACACCTTC.

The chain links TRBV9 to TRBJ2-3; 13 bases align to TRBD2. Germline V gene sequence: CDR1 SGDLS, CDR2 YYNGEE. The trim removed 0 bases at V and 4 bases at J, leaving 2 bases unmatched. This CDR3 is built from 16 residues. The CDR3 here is CASSVGLAGGSDTQYF. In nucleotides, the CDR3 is TGTGCCAGCAGCGTAGGACTAGCGGGAGGCTCAGATACGCAGTATTTT.

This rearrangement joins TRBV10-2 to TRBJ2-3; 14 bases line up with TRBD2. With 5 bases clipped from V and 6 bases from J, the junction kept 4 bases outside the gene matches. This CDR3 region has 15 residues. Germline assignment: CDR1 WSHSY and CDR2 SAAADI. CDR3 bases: TGCGCCAGCAGTACCGGGACTAGCGGGAGTGATACGCAGTATTTT. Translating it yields CASSTGTSGSDTQYF.

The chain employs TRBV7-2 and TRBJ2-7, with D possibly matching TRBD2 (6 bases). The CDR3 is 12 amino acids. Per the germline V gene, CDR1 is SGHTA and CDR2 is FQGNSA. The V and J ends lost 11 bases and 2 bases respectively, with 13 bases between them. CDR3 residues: CAGGRAPYEQYF. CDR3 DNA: TGTGCCGGGGGGAGAGCACCCTACGAGCAGTACTTC.

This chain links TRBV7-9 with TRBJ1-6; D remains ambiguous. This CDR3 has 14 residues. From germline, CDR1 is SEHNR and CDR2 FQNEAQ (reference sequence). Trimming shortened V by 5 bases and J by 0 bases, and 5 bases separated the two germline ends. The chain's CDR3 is CASSPSSYNSPLHF. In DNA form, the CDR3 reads TGTGCCAGCAGCCCGAGCTCCTATAATTCACCCCTCCACTTT.

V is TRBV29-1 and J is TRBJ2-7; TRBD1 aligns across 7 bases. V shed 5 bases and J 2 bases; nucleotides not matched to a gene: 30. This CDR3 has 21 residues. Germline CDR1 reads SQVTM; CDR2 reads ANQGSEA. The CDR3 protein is CSVTIFSIALQGTHLTYEQYF. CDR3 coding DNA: TGCAGCGTTACGATCTTTTCAATTGCTTTACAGGGGACCCACCTGACCTACGAGCAGTACTTC.

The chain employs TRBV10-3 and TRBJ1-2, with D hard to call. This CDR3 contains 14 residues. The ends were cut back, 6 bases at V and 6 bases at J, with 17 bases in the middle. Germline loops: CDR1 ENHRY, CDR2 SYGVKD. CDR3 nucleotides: TGTGCCATCAGCCCCCGGGCGGGTACACATGGCTACACCTTC. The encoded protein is CAISPRAGTHGYTF.

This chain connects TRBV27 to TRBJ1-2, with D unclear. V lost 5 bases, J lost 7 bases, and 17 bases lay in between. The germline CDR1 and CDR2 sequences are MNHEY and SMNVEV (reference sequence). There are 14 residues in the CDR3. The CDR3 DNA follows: TGTGCCAGCAGTATGGAGCCCGTAACCGGTGGCTACACCTTC. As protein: CASSMEPVTGGYTF.

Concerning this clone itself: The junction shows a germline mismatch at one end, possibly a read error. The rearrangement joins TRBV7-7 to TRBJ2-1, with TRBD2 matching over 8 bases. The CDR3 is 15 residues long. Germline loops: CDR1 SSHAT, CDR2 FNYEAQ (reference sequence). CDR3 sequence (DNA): TGTGCTAGCAGCTTAAGCGGGGGAGGGAGCAATGAGCAGTTCTTC. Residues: CASSLSGGGSNEQFF.

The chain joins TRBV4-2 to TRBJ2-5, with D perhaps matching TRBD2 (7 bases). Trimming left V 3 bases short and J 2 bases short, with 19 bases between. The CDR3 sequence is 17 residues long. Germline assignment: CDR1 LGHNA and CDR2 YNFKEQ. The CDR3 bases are TGTGCCAGCAGCCAGGGGGGCGGGGGCCCACCACAAGAGACCCAGTACTTC. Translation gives CASSQGGGGPPQETQYF.

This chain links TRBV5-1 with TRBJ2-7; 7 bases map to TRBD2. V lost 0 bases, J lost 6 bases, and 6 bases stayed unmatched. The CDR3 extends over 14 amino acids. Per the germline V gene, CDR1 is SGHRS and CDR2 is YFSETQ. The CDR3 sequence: CASSLEITGGEQYF. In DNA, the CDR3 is TGCGCCAGCAGCTTGGAGATCACGGGGGGCGAGCAGTACTTC.

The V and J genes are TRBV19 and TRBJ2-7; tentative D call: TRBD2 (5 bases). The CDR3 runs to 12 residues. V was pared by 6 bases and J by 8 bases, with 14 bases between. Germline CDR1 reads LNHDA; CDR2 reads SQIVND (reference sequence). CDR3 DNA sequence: TGTGCCAGTAGGCCCCCCGAGGGTCAGCAGTACTTC. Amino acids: CASRPPEGQQYF.

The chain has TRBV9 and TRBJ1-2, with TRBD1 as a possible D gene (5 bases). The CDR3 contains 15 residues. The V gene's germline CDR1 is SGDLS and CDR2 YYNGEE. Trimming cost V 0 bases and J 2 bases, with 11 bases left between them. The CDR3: CASSVGGRVNYGYTF. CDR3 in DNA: TGTGCCAGCAGCGTAGGGGGCAGGGTAAACTATGGCTACACCTTC.

CDR3 in amino acids: CASGGDRGQLVLHF. The CDR3 DNA reads TGTGCCAGTGGGGGAGACAGGGGCCAGTTGGTTTTACATTTT. The chain joins TRBV19 to TRBJ1-5, with 8 positions matching TRBD1. V dropped 8 bases and J dropped 16; count of bases not matched to a gene: 19. The germline V gene has CDR1 LNHDA and CDR2 SQIVND (reference sequence). CDR3 length: 14 amino acids.

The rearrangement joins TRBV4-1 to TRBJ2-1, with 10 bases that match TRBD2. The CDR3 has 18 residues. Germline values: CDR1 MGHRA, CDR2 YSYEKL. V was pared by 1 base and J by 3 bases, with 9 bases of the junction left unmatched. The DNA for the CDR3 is TGCGCCAGCAGCCAAGCTCCCCAGCGGGAGGGTATCTACAATGAGCAGTTCTTC. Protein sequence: CASSQAPQREGIYNEQFF.

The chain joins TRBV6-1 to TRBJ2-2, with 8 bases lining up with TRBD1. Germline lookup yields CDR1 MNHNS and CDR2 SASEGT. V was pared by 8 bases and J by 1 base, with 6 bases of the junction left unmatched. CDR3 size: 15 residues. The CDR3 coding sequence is TGTGCCAGCGTGACCGGGACAGGGAACACCGGGGAGCTGTTTTTT. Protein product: CASVTGTGNTGELFF.

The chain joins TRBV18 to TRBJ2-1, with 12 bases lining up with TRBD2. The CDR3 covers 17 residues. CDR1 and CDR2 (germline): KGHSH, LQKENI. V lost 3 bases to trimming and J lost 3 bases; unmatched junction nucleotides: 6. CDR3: CASSPLTSGRNYNEQFF. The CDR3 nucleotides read TGTGCCAGCTCACCCCTGACTAGCGGGAGAAACTACAATGAGCAGTTCTTC. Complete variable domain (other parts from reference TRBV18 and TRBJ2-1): NAGVMQNPRHLVRRRGQEARLRCSPMKGHSHVYWYRQLPEEGLKFMVYLQKENIIDESGMPKERFSAEFPKEGPSILRIQQVVRGDSAAYFCASSPLTSGRNYNEQFFGPGTRLTVL.

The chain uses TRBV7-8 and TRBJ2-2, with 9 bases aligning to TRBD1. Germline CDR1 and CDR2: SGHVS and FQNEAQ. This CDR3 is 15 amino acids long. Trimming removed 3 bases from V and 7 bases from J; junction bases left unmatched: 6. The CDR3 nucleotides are TGTGCCAGCAGCTTCCGGGACAGGGAGGACGGGGAGCTGTTTTTT. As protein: CASSFRDREDGELFF.

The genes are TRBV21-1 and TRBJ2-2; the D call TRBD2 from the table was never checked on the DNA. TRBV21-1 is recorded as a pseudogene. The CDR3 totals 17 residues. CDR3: CASSKTLLKTNTGELFF. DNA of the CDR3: TGTGCCAGCAGCAAAACGCTATTAAAAACGAACACCGGGGAGCTGTTTTTT.

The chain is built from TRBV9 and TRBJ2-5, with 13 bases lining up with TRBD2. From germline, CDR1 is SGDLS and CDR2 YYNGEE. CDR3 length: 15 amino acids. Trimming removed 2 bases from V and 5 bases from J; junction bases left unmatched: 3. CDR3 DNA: TGTGCCAGCAGCGTGCAGACTAGCGGGAGGGAGACCCAGTACTTC. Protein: CASSVQTSGRETQYF.

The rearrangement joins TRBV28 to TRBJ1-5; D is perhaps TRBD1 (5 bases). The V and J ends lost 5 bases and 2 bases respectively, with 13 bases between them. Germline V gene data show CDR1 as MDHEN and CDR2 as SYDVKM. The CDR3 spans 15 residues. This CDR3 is CASSPRTLGNQPQHF. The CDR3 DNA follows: TGTGCCAGCAGTCCTCGGACATTGGGCAATCAGCCCCAGCATTTT. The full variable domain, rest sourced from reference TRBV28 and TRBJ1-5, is DVKVTQSSRYLVKRTGEKVFLECVQDMDHENMFWYRQDPGLGLRLIYFSYDVKMKEKGDIPEGYSVSREKKERFSLILESASTNQTSMYLCASSPRTLGNQPQHFGDGTRLSIL.